These T cell receptor beta chains were read from a single sample in a study of blood T cell repertoires in COVID-19. The data were produced by immunoSEQ multiplex PCR, yet TCRdb's version contains in-frame clones alone and is incomplete. The sample has about 93,000 clones; 80% are singletons. Sample: peripheral blood. The receptors shown here come from a human donor in a cohort sampled during active COVID-19. CDR3s include the opening cysteine and the closing phenylalanine or tryptophan. The order of the fields is clone size, V gene, CDR3 length, J gene, D gene, CDR3 DNA, CDR3 protein. D genes are given only for firm matches. Clone size, where shown, is once, few, many, or a class for clones that have expanded.

abundance: -; v_gene: TRBV6-6; len: 16; j_gene: TRBJ1-5; d_gene: TRBD1; CDR3nt: TGTGCCAGCACGCGGCAGGGGGCTACTAGCCTTCAGCCCCAGCATTTT; CDR3aa: CASTRQGATSLQPQHF
abundance: -; v_gene: TRBV10-3; len: 15; j_gene: TRBJ1-1; d_gene: TRBD1; CDR3nt: TGTGCCATCAGTGATTCAGGGGGGAGGAACACTGAAGCTTTCTTT; CDR3aa: CAISDSGGRNTEAFF
abundance: -; v_gene: TRBV5-1; len: 14; j_gene: TRBJ1-1; d_gene: TRBD1; CDR3nt: TGCGCCAGCAGCTTGGAGGTTCGACAGGGTGGAGCTTTCTTT; CDR3aa: CASSLEVRQGGAFF
abundance: -; v_gene: TRBV6-5; len: 14; j_gene: TRBJ2-1; d_gene: -; CDR3nt: TGTGCCAGCAGTTACCTCCCAGGGTCCAATGAGCAGTTCTTC; CDR3aa: CASSYLPGSNEQFF
abundance: -; v_gene: TRBV4-2; len: 18; j_gene: TRBJ2-1; d_gene: TRBD2; CDR3nt: TGTGCCAGCAGCCAAGACGTGGGACTAGCGGGGGTCTACAATGAGCAGTTCTTC; CDR3aa: CASSQDVGLAGVYNEQFF
abundance: -; v_gene: TRBV7-9; len: 15; j_gene: TRBJ2-2; d_gene: -; CDR3nt: TGTGCCAGCAGCTTGGGGGGAACGAACACCGGGGAGCTGTTTTTT; CDR3aa: CASSLGGTNTGELFF
abundance: -; v_gene: TRBV19; len: 15; j_gene: TRBJ1-4; d_gene: TRBD1; CDR3nt: TGTGCCAGTAGTCCCCGGGACAGGAATAATGAAAAACTGTTTTTT; CDR3aa: CASSPRDRNNEKLFF
abundance: -; v_gene: TRBV19; len: 17; j_gene: TRBJ1-5; d_gene: -; CDR3nt: TGTGCCAGTAAAGGGGATAGGGCCTCGCCCCTATATCAGCCCCAGCATTTT; CDR3aa: CASKGDRASPLYQPQHF
abundance: once; v_gene: TRBV4-1; len: 19; j_gene: TRBJ2-1; d_gene: TRBD2; CDR3nt: TGCGCCAGCAGCAAGCGAAACAGCCGAGCGGGAGGGCCGGTAGATGAGCAGTTCTTC; CDR3aa: CASSKRNSRAGGPVDEQFF
abundance: -; v_gene: TRBV3-1/TRBV3-2; len: 12; j_gene: TRBJ1-1; d_gene: -; CDR3nt: TGTGCCAGCACGGGCAGGGCTCCTGAAGCTTTCTTT; CDR3aa: CASTGRAPEAFF
abundance: -; v_gene: TRBV2; len: 13; j_gene: TRBJ1-1; d_gene: -; CDR3nt: TGTGCCAGCAGTGTGTTCAGGAACACTGAAGCTTTCTTT; CDR3aa: CASSVFRNTEAFF
abundance: -; v_gene: TRBV6-1; len: 14; j_gene: TRBJ1-1; d_gene: TRBD1; CDR3nt: TGTGCCAGCAGTGACCGGACAGGGTGGGGAGAAGCTTTCTTT; CDR3aa: CASSDRTGWGEAFF
abundance: -; v_gene: TRBV7-9; len: 13; j_gene: TRBJ2-7; d_gene: TRBD2; CDR3nt: TGTGCCAGCAGCGGTTTAGCGGGAGGCCCCCAGTACTTC; CDR3aa: CASSGLAGGPQYF
abundance: -; v_gene: TRBV5-1; len: 17; j_gene: TRBJ1-1; d_gene: TRBD1; CDR3nt: TGCGCCAGCAGCCGCAGGACAGGGGGCTCTACAAACACTGAAGCTTTCTTT; CDR3aa: CASSRRTGGSTNTEAFF
abundance: -; v_gene: TRBV27; len: 17; j_gene: TRBJ1-2; d_gene: TRBD1; CDR3nt: TGTGCCAGCAGTTTATCGTTCGAGCAGGGGGTTGAGAATGGCTACACCTTC; CDR3aa: CASSLSFEQGVENGYTF
abundance: -; v_gene: TRBV28; len: 13; j_gene: TRBJ2-1; d_gene: TRBD1; CDR3nt: TGTGCCAGCAGTTCGGACAGGGCCAATGAGCAGTTCTTC; CDR3aa: CASSSDRANEQFF
abundance: -; v_gene: TRBV5-6; len: 14; j_gene: TRBJ1-2; d_gene: -; CDR3nt: TGTGCCAGCAGTCACAGCGGGGCGCCGAATGGCTACACCTTC; CDR3aa: CASSHSGAPNGYTF
abundance: -; v_gene: TRBV5-1; len: 16; j_gene: TRBJ2-4; d_gene: -; CDR3nt: TGCGCCAGCAGCCGCGATGGACAGCTAGCCAAAAACATTCAGTACTTC; CDR3aa: CASSRDGQLAKNIQYF
abundance: few; v_gene: TRBV28; len: 15; j_gene: TRBJ1-5; d_gene: TRBD1; CDR3nt: TGTGCCAGCAGTACCCCAAGGACAGGGAAACAGCCCCAGCATTTT; CDR3aa: CASSTPRTGKQPQHF
abundance: -; v_gene: TRBV6-5; len: 15; j_gene: TRBJ2-3; d_gene: TRBD2; CDR3nt: TGTGCCAGCAGTAAGCGGGGGGGGGACACAGATACGCAGTATTTT; CDR3aa: CASSKRGGDTDTQYF
abundance: -; v_gene: TRBV4-1; len: 16; j_gene: TRBJ1-6; d_gene: TRBD1; CDR3nt: TGCGCCAGCAGCCAAGTTACAGGGGGAAAAAATTCACCCCTCCACTTT; CDR3aa: CASSQVTGGKNSPLHF
abundance: -; v_gene: TRBV28; len: 15; j_gene: TRBJ1-5; d_gene: TRBD1; CDR3nt: TGTGCCAGCAGTTTGCAGGGGGCCCGCAATCAGCCCCAGCATTTT; CDR3aa: CASSLQGARNQPQHF
abundance: -; v_gene: TRBV24-1; len: 15; j_gene: TRBJ2-7; d_gene: TRBD2; CDR3nt: TGTGCCACCAGTGCACTTCGGGGGGGCATACACGAGCAGTACTTC; CDR3aa: CATSALRGGIHEQYF
abundance: once; v_gene: TRBV10-3; len: 11; j_gene: TRBJ2-7; d_gene: TRBD2; CDR3nt: TGTGCCATAGCGGGAGACTACGAGCAGTACTTC; CDR3aa: CAIAGDYEQYF
abundance: -; v_gene: TRBV28; len: 11; j_gene: TRBJ2-1; d_gene: -; CDR3nt: TGTGCCAGCAGCCGTCTTCATGAGCAGTTCTTC; CDR3aa: CASSRLHEQFF
abundance: -; v_gene: TRBV15; len: 13; j_gene: TRBJ1-1; d_gene: -; CDR3nt: TGTGCCACCAGCAGAGATAAATACACTGAAGCTTTCTTT; CDR3aa: CATSRDKYTEAFF
abundance: -; v_gene: TRBV18; len: 16; j_gene: TRBJ2-3; d_gene: TRBD2; CDR3nt: TGTGCCAGCTCACCACTAGCGGGGAAATACACAGATACGCAGTATTTT; CDR3aa: CASSPLAGKYTDTQYF
abundance: -; v_gene: TRBV13; len: 15; j_gene: TRBJ2-4; d_gene: -; CDR3nt: TGTGCCAGCTCACGGACTTCCCTAGCCAAAAACATTCAGTACTTC; CDR3aa: CASSRTSLAKNIQYF
abundance: -; v_gene: TRBV10-1; len: 15; j_gene: TRBJ2-5; d_gene: -; CDR3nt: TGCGCCAGCAGTGAGGGAGGGGAACAGGGGGAGACCCAGTACTTC; CDR3aa: CASSEGGEQGETQYF
abundance: -; v_gene: TRBV6-5; len: 15; j_gene: TRBJ2-5; d_gene: TRBD2; CDR3nt: TGTGCCAGCAGGGGTAGCGGGAGGGACCGTGAGACCCAGTACTTC; CDR3aa: CASRGSGRDRETQYF
abundance: -; v_gene: TRBV14; len: 13; j_gene: TRBJ2-3; d_gene: -; CDR3nt: TGTGCCAGCAGCCAACTCGGCACAGATACGCAGTATTTT; CDR3aa: CASSQLGTDTQYF
abundance: -; v_gene: TRBV18; len: 17; j_gene: TRBJ2-6; d_gene: TRBD1; CDR3nt: TGTGCCAGCTCACGCCGGGACAGGAGCTCTGGGGCCAACGTCCTGACTTTC; CDR3aa: CASSRRDRSSGANVLTF
abundance: -; v_gene: TRBV19; len: 12; j_gene: TRBJ2-2; d_gene: -; CDR3nt: TGCGGGTCGGCGCTTGGCACCGGGGAGCTGTTTTTT; CDR3aa: CGSALGTGELFF
abundance: -; v_gene: TRBV5-6; len: 15; j_gene: TRBJ1-5; d_gene: TRBD1; CDR3nt: TGTGCCAGCAGCTTTAGACAGGGCTTTAATCAGCCCCAGCATTTT; CDR3aa: CASSFRQGFNQPQHF
abundance: -; v_gene: TRBV11-2; len: 12; j_gene: TRBJ1-6; d_gene: TRBD1; CDR3nt: TGTGCCAGCAGCTTAACAGGGGTTACCCTCCACTTT; CDR3aa: CASSLTGVTLHF
abundance: -; v_gene: TRBV6-5; len: 14; j_gene: TRBJ1-1; d_gene: -; CDR3nt: TGTGCCAGCACCACCTGGAGGGGACGGACTGAAGCTTTCTTT; CDR3aa: CASTTWRGRTEAFF
abundance: few; v_gene: TRBV27; len: 14; j_gene: TRBJ2-7; d_gene: -; CDR3nt: TGTGCCAGCAGTTTTACCGGACAGTCCTACGAGCAGTACTTC; CDR3aa: CASSFTGQSYEQYF
abundance: -; v_gene: TRBV2; len: 16; j_gene: TRBJ2-3; d_gene: -; CDR3nt: TGTGCCAGCAGTCTAGGACTCTCGGCGTTTGCAGATACGCAGTATTTT; CDR3aa: CASSLGLSAFADTQYF
abundance: once; v_gene: TRBV6-5; len: 14; j_gene: TRBJ1-2; d_gene: -; CDR3nt: TGTGCCAGCATTCACAGCGGTAGAAACTATGGCTACACCTTC; CDR3aa: CASIHSGRNYGYTF
abundance: once; v_gene: TRBV28; len: 15; j_gene: TRBJ1-6; d_gene: TRBD1; CDR3nt: TGTGCCAGCAGTTCCCCCGGGACAGGGGATTCACCCCTCCACTTT; CDR3aa: CASSSPGTGDSPLHF
abundance: -; v_gene: TRBV19; len: 15; j_gene: TRBJ2-1; d_gene: TRBD1; CDR3nt: TGTGCCAGTAGCATCCGGGACAGCTCCTACAATGAGCAGTTCTTC; CDR3aa: CASSIRDSSYNEQFF
abundance: -; v_gene: TRBV28; len: 11; j_gene: TRBJ2-5; d_gene: -; CDR3nt: TGTGCCAGCTATTTCCAAGAGACCCAGTACTTC; CDR3aa: CASYFQETQYF
abundance: -; v_gene: TRBV4-1; len: 16; j_gene: TRBJ1-2; d_gene: -; CDR3nt: TGCGCCAGCAGCCCTCGGGAAGGTCTCCTCACGCGTGGCTACACCTTC; CDR3aa: CASSPREGLLTRGYTF
abundance: once; v_gene: TRBV19; len: 15; j_gene: TRBJ2-3; d_gene: -; CDR3nt: TGTGCCAGTAGTCGTAGCGTAGCCTGGGGAGATACGCAGTATTTT; CDR3aa: CASSRSVAWGDTQYF